This TCR beta chain comes out of a study of regulatory T cells in long-lasting Graves disease. The CDR3 totals 16 residues. Germline V lookup: CDR1 MDHEN, CDR2 SYDVKM. The J segment lost 0 bases and the V segment lost 6 bases, leaving 6 bases of the junction unmatched. Relying on iRepertoire HTBI primers and Arm-PCR of CDR3 regions, the team built TCR beta libraries. TCRdb re-called the multiplex PCR reads with MiXCR, one entry per CDR3 protein. Altogether some 410,000 distinct CDR3 sequences are present, about a sixth being singletons, with the ten largest covering roughly 10%. Time point meaning: newly diagnosed GD, antithyroid drugs for less than 3 months. With RNA extracted from PBMCs as input, the TCR library was made. This clonotype was seen many times. This sample also appeared in a second study, on T cells in Graves' hyperthyroidism and ophthalmopathy.

The chain couples TRBV28 to TRBJ2-7; TRBD2 agrees at 12 bases. This TCR derives from a woman aged 25 to 39 with Graves disease. The specimen was peripheral blood mononuclear cells (PBMCs), collected at new diagnosis, from a patient treated with antithyroid drugs. The CDR3 loop reads CASSRGLAGSSYEQYF. For the CDR3, the DNA is TGTGCCAGCAGCCGAGGACTAGCGGGAAGCTCCTACGAGCAGTACTTC.